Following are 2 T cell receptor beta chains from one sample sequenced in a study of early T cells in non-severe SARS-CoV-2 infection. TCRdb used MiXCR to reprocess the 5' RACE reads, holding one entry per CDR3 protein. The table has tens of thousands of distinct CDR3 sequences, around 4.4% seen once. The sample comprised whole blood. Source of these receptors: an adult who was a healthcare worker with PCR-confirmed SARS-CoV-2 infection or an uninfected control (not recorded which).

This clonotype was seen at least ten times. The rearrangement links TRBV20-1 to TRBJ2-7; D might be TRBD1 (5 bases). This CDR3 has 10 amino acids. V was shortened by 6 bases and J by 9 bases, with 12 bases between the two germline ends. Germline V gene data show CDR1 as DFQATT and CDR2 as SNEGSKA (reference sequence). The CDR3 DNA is TGCAGTGCACAGGATCTCGGGCAGTACTTC. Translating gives CSAQDLGQYF.

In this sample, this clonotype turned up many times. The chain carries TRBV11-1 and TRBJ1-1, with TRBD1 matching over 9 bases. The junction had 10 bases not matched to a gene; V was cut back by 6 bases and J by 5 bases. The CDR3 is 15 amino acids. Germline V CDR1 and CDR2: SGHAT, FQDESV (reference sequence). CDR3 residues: CASRRLGQGTTEAFF. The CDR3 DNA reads TGTGCCAGCAGGCGCCTGGGACAGGGAACGACTGAAGCTTTCTTT. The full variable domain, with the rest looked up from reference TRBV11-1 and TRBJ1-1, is EAEVAQSPRYKITEKSQAVAFWCDPISGHATLYWYRQILGQGPELLVQFQDESVVDDSQLPKDRFSAERLKGVDSTLKIQPAELGDSAMYLCASRRLGQGTTEAFFGQGTRLTVV.